This TCR beta chain was found in a study of blood T cell repertoires in COVID-19. Germline V lookup: CDR1 SGHTA, CDR2 FQGNSA. This CDR3 spans 15 amino acids. V gave up 5 bases and J gave up 3 bases; unmatched junction bases: 7. The method was immunoSEQ multiplex PCR; TCRdb's version includes in-frame clones alone and lacks a portion of them. The table includes more than 95,000 clones, roughly 80% detected once. Sequencing was done on a sample of peripheral blood. The genes are TRBV7-2 and TRBJ1-1; 9 nucleotides match TRBD1. The clonotype was recovered from a woman older than 75 with active or convalescent COVID-19. The CDR3 protein is CASSPGQGGYTEAFF. Here the CDR3 DNA reads TGTGCCAGCAGCCCGGGACAGGGTGGCTACACTGAAGCTTTCTTT.